The present entry profiles one TCR beta chain with its context. The ends were cut back, 3 bases at V and 4 bases at J, with 9 bases in the middle. CDR1 is MNHEY, CDR2 SMNVEV, per germline (reference sequence). The CDR3 has 14 amino acids. This record belongs to a study of control samples from healthy donors and cancer patients. TCRdb's table, derived via immunoSEQ multiplex PCR, lists solely in-frame clones and lacks some. Of 150,000 or so clones listed, approximately 92% are singletons. The V gene is TRBV27, the J gene TRBJ1-4; D remains ambiguous. The sample was blood. This clonotype originated in a man aged 35 to 55 in good health. Here the CDR3 reads CASSFFSGNEKLFF. CDR3 sequence (DNA): TGTGCCAGCAGTTTTTTTTCGGGTAATGAAAAACTGTTTTTT.